Sequencing of this T cell receptor beta chain was carried out in a study of OX40 agonist ivuxolimab in advanced cancers. At the level of the study: An anti-OX40 (CD134) antibody with agonistic activity, ivuxolimab, was administered to patients. Eligibility rules accepted prior anti-PD-1, anti-PD-L1 or anti-CTLA-4 therapy, and 35% to 40% had some. Three patients responded partially, comprising one with hepatocellular carcinoma and two with cutaneous melanoma.

In its sample, this clone was seen once. Its antigen is not identified. Sequenced by immunoSEQ multiplex PCR; TCRdb stores in-frame clones only, minus some. The repertoire holds tens of thousands of clones, with 92% as singletons. The germline V gene encodes CDR1 MNHEY and CDR2 SMNVEV (reference sequence). The ends were cut back, 3 bases at V and 4 bases at J, with 7 bases in the middle. CDR3 length: 13 amino acids. Study-wide results and limits: At 0.1 to 3.0 mg/kg, clonal expansion of CD4+ and CD8+ blood T cells had occurred by week 6.

Sequenced here: CD4+ or CD8+ T cells sorted from blood, sampled in a trial of the OX40 agonist ivuxolimab. This receptor was identified in an adult with an advanced solid tumor such as melanoma, head and neck, liver or kidney cancer. The chain combines TRBV27 with TRBJ2-1, with D unclear. CDR3 sequence (DNA): TGTGCCAGCAGTTTTTCGGATTACAATGAGCAGTTCTTC. Its protein is CASSFSDYNEQFF.